This is a list of T cell receptor beta chains from one sample in a study of human T cells and chemical hapten exposure. TCRdb reprocessed the RACE reads via MiXCR and lists one record per CDR3 protein. The repertoire holds about 71,000 distinct CDR3 sequences, 9.8% seen once, with approximately 3% in the top ten. The source material was whole blood, sampled in connection with sensitization to the hapten diphenylcyclopropenone (DPC). All receptors derive from a woman aged 40 to 50 with alopecia areata. Some clones in this sample may be carry-over from other donors' samples. The CDR3 runs from the conserved cysteine through the conserved F or W. The D gene is left open where the match is weak. Only part of the rows carry a size: once, few, many, or a class if the clone is expanded.

v_call: TRBV6-2/TRBV6-3; d_call: NA; j_call: TRBJ2-3; clone_size: many; cdr3_nt: TGTGCCAGCAGTTACTCAAGGTCGGAGGCCTTCACAGATACGCAGTATTTT; cdr3_aa: CASSYSRSEAFTDTQYF
v_call: TRBV4-1; d_call: NA; j_call: TRBJ2-1; clone_size: many; cdr3_nt: TGCGCCAGCAGCCAATCCCTCTCACTAGGTAACCCATATGAGCAGTTCTTC; cdr3_aa: CASSQSLSLGNPYEQFF
v_call: TRBV12-3/TRBV12-4; d_call: NA; j_call: TRBJ2-2; clone_size: many; cdr3_nt: TGTGCCAGCAGTACATCGGACCCATACGGGACCGGGGAGCTGTTTTTT; cdr3_aa: CASSTSDPYGTGELFF
v_call: TRBV7-2; d_call: TRBD1; j_call: TRBJ2-2; clone_size: few; cdr3_nt: TGTGCCAGCAGTCCCGGGACAGGTCTCACCGGGGAGCTGTTTTTT; cdr3_aa: CASSPGTGLTGELFF
v_call: TRBV29-1; d_call: NA; j_call: TRBJ2-1; clone_size: NA; cdr3_nt: TGCAGCTCGTTTGAGAACAATGAGCAGTTCTTC; cdr3_aa: CSSFENNEQFF
v_call: TRBV6-2/TRBV6-3; d_call: NA; j_call: TRBJ2-6; clone_size: many; cdr3_nt: TGTGCCAGCAGACTAGAGGGGGCTGGGGCCAACGTCCTGACTTTC; cdr3_aa: CASRLEGAGANVLTF
v_call: TRBV7-9; d_call: NA; j_call: TRBJ2-6; clone_size: many; cdr3_nt: TGTGCCAGCAGCTCCACGGGGAGCTCTGGGGCCAACGTCCTGACTTTC; cdr3_aa: CASSSTGSSGANVLTF
v_call: TRBV6-2/TRBV6-3; d_call: NA; j_call: TRBJ1-5; clone_size: many; cdr3_nt: TGTGCCAGCAGTTACGAGCTGTATAGCAATCAGCCCCAGCATTTT; cdr3_aa: CASSYELYSNQPQHF
v_call: TRBV7-2; d_call: NA; j_call: TRBJ2-1; clone_size: many; cdr3_nt: TGTGCCAGCAGCTTAGAGTCGGGGGATTCCTACAATGAGCAGTTCTTC; cdr3_aa: CASSLESGDSYNEQFF
v_call: TRBV27; d_call: TRBD1; j_call: TRBJ1-1; clone_size: many; cdr3_nt: TGTGCCAGCAGGAAGGGACAGCTGTACGCTGAAGCTTTCTTT; cdr3_aa: CASRKGQLYAEAFF
v_call: TRBV27; d_call: NA; j_call: TRBJ2-7; clone_size: many; cdr3_nt: TGTGCCAGCTTCGCATCCTCCTACGAGCAGTACTTC; cdr3_aa: CASFASSYEQYF
v_call: TRBV5-6; d_call: NA; j_call: TRBJ1-1; clone_size: many; cdr3_nt: TGTGCCAGCAGCTGGGAAATTGAGATGAACACTGAAGCTTTCTTT; cdr3_aa: CASSWEIEMNTEAFF
v_call: TRBV6-1; d_call: NA; j_call: TRBJ1-1; clone_size: many; cdr3_nt: TGTGCCAGCACCCTAGAGGGTCCTGAAGCTTTCTTT; cdr3_aa: CASTLEGPEAFF
v_call: TRBV7-2; d_call: NA; j_call: TRBJ1-1; clone_size: many; cdr3_nt: TGTGCCAGCAGCTTAGTCAGGTCAGACACTGAAGCTTTCTTT; cdr3_aa: CASSLVRSDTEAFF
v_call: TRBV12-3/TRBV12-4; d_call: NA; j_call: TRBJ2-3; clone_size: many; cdr3_nt: TGTGCCAGCAGTTGGGGGACCCACACAGATACGCAGTATTTT; cdr3_aa: CASSWGTHTDTQYF
v_call: TRBV10-3; d_call: NA; j_call: TRBJ1-6; clone_size: NA; cdr3_nt: TGTGCCATCAGTGAGGGGAATTCGGGTTCACCCCTCCACTTT; cdr3_aa: CAISEGNSGSPLHF
v_call: TRBV6-1; d_call: TRBD1; j_call: TRBJ2-3; clone_size: few; cdr3_nt: TGTGCCAGCTCCTCTCCCGGGACAGGGGGCAGAGATACGCAGTATTTT; cdr3_aa: CASSSPGTGGRDTQYF
v_call: TRBV6-2/TRBV6-3; d_call: NA; j_call: TRBJ1-1; clone_size: few; cdr3_nt: TGTGCCAGCAGCCGCCGGGACACTGAAGCTTTCTTT; cdr3_aa: CASSRRDTEAFF
v_call: TRBV7-6; d_call: TRBD1; j_call: TRBJ1-5; clone_size: NA; cdr3_nt: TGTGCCAGCAGCTTAGCGCCGGGACAGCTCAATCAGCCCCAGCATTTT; cdr3_aa: CASSLAPGQLNQPQHF
v_call: TRBV7-6; d_call: NA; j_call: TRBJ2-3; clone_size: few; cdr3_nt: TGTGCCAGCAGCGCGGGACAGAAAGATACGCAGTATTTT; cdr3_aa: CASSAGQKDTQYF
v_call: TRBV4-2; d_call: TRBD2; j_call: TRBJ2-7; clone_size: many; cdr3_nt: TGTGCCAGCAGCCAAGAGCGGGGGGTTATCTACGAGCAGTACTTC; cdr3_aa: CASSQERGVIYEQYF
v_call: TRBV28; d_call: NA; j_call: TRBJ2-5; clone_size: NA; cdr3_nt: TGTGCCAGCAGCGTACAGGCTTACGAGACCCAGTACTTC; cdr3_aa: CASSVQAYETQYF
v_call: TRBV20-1; d_call: NA; j_call: TRBJ1-1; clone_size: few; cdr3_nt: TGCAGTGCTAGTGCAGGTCCTTGGGACACTGAAGCTTTCTTT; cdr3_aa: CSASAGPWDTEAFF
v_call: TRBV3-1; d_call: NA; j_call: TRBJ1-5; clone_size: few; cdr3_nt: TGTGCCAGCAGCCAAGCAGGTCAGCCCCAGCATTTT; cdr3_aa: CASSQAGQPQHF
v_call: TRBV28; d_call: TRBD1; j_call: TRBJ2-5; clone_size: many; cdr3_nt: TGTGCCAGCAGTTTATGGAACTACAGGGGTCAAGAGACCCAGTACTTC; cdr3_aa: CASSLWNYRGQETQYF
v_call: TRBV12-3/TRBV12-4; d_call: NA; j_call: TRBJ2-7; clone_size: many; cdr3_nt: TGTGCCAGCAGTCCTTGGACAGTCTACGAGCAGTACTTC; cdr3_aa: CASSPWTVYEQYF
v_call: TRBV5-5; d_call: TRBD1; j_call: TRBJ2-7; clone_size: few; cdr3_nt: TGTGCCAGCAGCTTGTGGGACAGGGGAGACGAGCAGTACTTC; cdr3_aa: CASSLWDRGDEQYF
v_call: TRBV4-2; d_call: TRBD2; j_call: TRBJ2-3; clone_size: many; cdr3_nt: TGTGCCAGCAGCCAAGTCTCCGGGACTAGCGGCACAGATACGCAGTATTTT; cdr3_aa: CASSQVSGTSGTDTQYF
v_call: TRBV12-3/TRBV12-4; d_call: NA; j_call: TRBJ1-6; clone_size: few; cdr3_nt: TGTGCCAGCAGTTTAGAGCCGGGGGCTTATTCACCCCTCCACTTT; cdr3_aa: CASSLEPGAYSPLHF
v_call: TRBV29-1; d_call: NA; j_call: TRBJ2-2; clone_size: NA; cdr3_nt: TGCAGCGTTGCGGTGGGGAACACCGGGGAGCTGTTTTTT; cdr3_aa: CSVAVGNTGELFF
v_call: TRBV5-1; d_call: TRBD1; j_call: TRBJ1-1; clone_size: many; cdr3_nt: TGCGCCAGCAGCCAGGGACAGGGGTACACTGAAGCTTTCTTT; cdr3_aa: CASSQGQGYTEAFF
v_call: TRBV10-3; d_call: NA; j_call: TRBJ1-6; clone_size: many; cdr3_nt: TGTGCCATCAGTGGGGACTCCGGGGCCTCACCCCTCCACTTT; cdr3_aa: CAISGDSGASPLHF
v_call: TRBV6-5; d_call: NA; j_call: TRBJ1-1; clone_size: NA; cdr3_nt: TGTGCCAGCAGTTACTCGACGTCCGGCAGGACTGAAGCTTTCTTT; cdr3_aa: CASSYSTSGRTEAFF
v_call: TRBV3-1; d_call: NA; j_call: TRBJ2-5; clone_size: many; cdr3_nt: TGTGCCAGCAGCCAAGGTCCAGTCTCTGGGGGGACCCAGTACTTC; cdr3_aa: CASSQGPVSGGTQYF
v_call: TRBV20-1; d_call: TRBD1; j_call: TRBJ2-2; clone_size: few; cdr3_nt: TGCAGTGCTAGAGATTGGACAGGGGATCTCACCGGGGAGCTGTTTTTT; cdr3_aa: CSARDWTGDLTGELFF
v_call: TRBV29-1; d_call: TRBD1; j_call: TRBJ2-7; clone_size: few; cdr3_nt: TGCAGCGTCAGGGACAGGAGCTCCTACGAGCAGTACTTC; cdr3_aa: CSVRDRSSYEQYF
v_call: TRBV18; d_call: NA; j_call: TRBJ2-7; clone_size: many; cdr3_nt: TGTGCCAGCTCACCGGGACCGGCCCTCTCCTACGAGCAGTACTTC; cdr3_aa: CASSPGPALSYEQYF
v_call: TRBV30; d_call: NA; j_call: TRBJ2-2; clone_size: many; cdr3_nt: TGTGCCTGGACCCCAGGGGCGAACACCGGGGAGCTGTTTTTT; cdr3_aa: CAWTPGANTGELFF
v_call: TRBV6-5; d_call: NA; j_call: TRBJ1-2; clone_size: many; cdr3_nt: TGTGCCAGCACCCCGAGGGGGGGTGGAGGGTATGGCTACACCTTC; cdr3_aa: CASTPRGGGGYGYTF
v_call: TRBV19; d_call: TRBD1; j_call: TRBJ2-1; clone_size: many; cdr3_nt: TGTGCCAGTAGCCCTCAGGGACAGGGGGCATATGAGCAGTTCTTC; cdr3_aa: CASSPQGQGAYEQFF
v_call: TRBV6-1; d_call: NA; j_call: TRBJ2-5; clone_size: few; cdr3_nt: TGTGCCAGCAGTGAACTGCCAGGGGCCGGAGAGACCCAGTACTTC; cdr3_aa: CASSELPGAGETQYF
v_call: TRBV4-3; d_call: NA; j_call: TRBJ2-1; clone_size: many; cdr3_nt: TGCGCCAGCAGCCAAGAGGGGGTCAACAATGAGCAGTTCTTC; cdr3_aa: CASSQEGVNNEQFF
v_call: TRBV28; d_call: TRBD2; j_call: TRBJ2-5; clone_size: NA; cdr3_nt: TGTGCCAGCGTGGGGGGGTTAGAGACCCAGTACTTC; cdr3_aa: CASVGGLETQYF
v_call: TRBV7-9; d_call: NA; j_call: TRBJ1-1; clone_size: many; cdr3_nt: TGTGCCAGCAGCTTGGCGACAGGACTGAACACTGAAGCTTTCTTT; cdr3_aa: CASSLATGLNTEAFF
v_call: TRBV3-1; d_call: NA; j_call: TRBJ2-3; clone_size: few; cdr3_nt: TGTGCCAGCAGCCAAGAATGGGGTTCGGGAGATACGCAGTATTTT; cdr3_aa: CASSQEWGSGDTQYF
v_call: TRBV7-2; d_call: TRBD2; j_call: TRBJ2-3; clone_size: NA; cdr3_nt: TGTGGTAGCGGGGGAGCATTCACAGATACGCAGTATTTT; cdr3_aa: CGSGGAFTDTQYF
v_call: TRBV20-1; d_call: TRBD1; j_call: TRBJ1-3; clone_size: NA; cdr3_nt: TGCAGTGCCCCGGGACAGGGAGCAAACACCATATATTTT; cdr3_aa: CSAPGQGANTIYF
v_call: TRBV4-1; d_call: NA; j_call: TRBJ2-4; clone_size: many; cdr3_nt: TGCGCCAGCAGCCAAGATCCGGGGCGAACGGACATTCAGTACTTC; cdr3_aa: CASSQDPGRTDIQYF
v_call: TRBV20-1; d_call: NA; j_call: TRBJ2-7; clone_size: many; cdr3_nt: TGCAGTGCTACCGACAACTACGAGCAGTACTTC; cdr3_aa: CSATDNYEQYF